This T cell receptor beta chain was sequenced during a study of T cell changes during pregnancy in multiple sclerosis. The V end was cut by 0 bases, the J end by 0 bases, with 15 bases between. This CDR3 comprises 18 residues. CDR1 and CDR2 from the germline V gene are MGHRA and YSYEKL. The table came from immunoSEQ multiplex PCR; TCRdb's copy has only in-frame clones and leaves some out. Among 70,000 to 100,000 clones, approximately 94% were seen once, and the ten largest hold less than 2.5%. The material was peripheral blood, obtained in the third trimester of pregnancy. The rearrangement links TRBV4-1 to TRBJ1-3; D may be TRBD1 (5 bases). The receptor's source is a female donor with multiple sclerosis, enrolled in a pregnancy study. The CDR3 DNA sequence: TGCGCCAGCAGCCAAGATGTCGGGGGTCTGGGCTCTGGAAACACCATATATTTT. The encoded protein is CASSQDVGGLGSGNTIYF.